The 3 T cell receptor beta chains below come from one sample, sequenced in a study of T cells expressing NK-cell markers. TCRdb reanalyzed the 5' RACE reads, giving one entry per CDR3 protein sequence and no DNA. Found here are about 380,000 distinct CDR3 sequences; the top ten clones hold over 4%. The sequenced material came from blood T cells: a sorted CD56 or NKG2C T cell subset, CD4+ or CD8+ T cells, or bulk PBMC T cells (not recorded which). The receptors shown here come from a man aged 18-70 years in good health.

The CDR3 spells CASSPMEGGYQETQYF. The chain employs TRBV12-3 or TRBV12-4 and TRBJ2-5; TCRdb picks TRBD1, but there is no DNA to check that call. The CDR3 covers 16 residues.

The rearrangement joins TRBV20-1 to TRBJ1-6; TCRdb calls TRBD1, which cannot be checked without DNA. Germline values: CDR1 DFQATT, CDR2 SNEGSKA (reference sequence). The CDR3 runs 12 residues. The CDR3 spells CGLGASNSPLHF.

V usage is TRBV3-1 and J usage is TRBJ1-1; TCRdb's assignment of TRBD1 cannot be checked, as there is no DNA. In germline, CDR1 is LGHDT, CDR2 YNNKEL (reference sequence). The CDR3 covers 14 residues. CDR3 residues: CASSEARVGTEAFF.